The source of this T cell receptor beta chain is a study of T cell responses to AZD1222 COVID-19 vaccine. Study-level findings and limits: In a largely white British group with more females than males, clonal diversity was possibly underestimated. Baseline serology detected seropositivity in only six AZD1222 recipients. Recipients of two AZD1222 doses showed rising Spike-specific TCR breadth and depth.

Germline V gene data show CDR1 as LGHDT and CDR2 as YNNKEL (reference sequence). The CDR3 is 14 amino acids. V shed 4 bases and J shed 10 bases, with 14 bases lying between them. Details on this clone: The antigen is not known.

Method: immunoSEQ multiplex PCR; TCRdb's copy keeps in-frame clones and lacks some. This repertoire includes some 150,000 clones. The chain links TRBV3-1 (or the pseudogene TRBV3-2) to TRBJ1-6; tentative D call: TRBD1 (6 bases). The clonotype was recovered from an adult in good health. Sequencing was carried out using peripheral blood. Written as DNA, the CDR3 is TGTGCCAGCAGCCGGGGGGGCGCGGGGTCACCCCTCCACTTT. Translation gives CASSRGGAGSPLHF.